These T cell receptor beta chains were read from a single sample in a study of patients and donors after allogeneic stem cell transplantation. TCRdb re-derived calls from the RT-PCR reads in MiXCR, one entry per CDR3 protein. Of about 960,000 distinct CDR3 sequences listed, roughly 17% were seen once; the top ten hold around 5.5%. Source material: blood, either unsorted or a sorted T cell fraction (not recorded which). The source of these receptors is a human donor who was either an allogeneic HSCT recipient or a stem cell or donor lymphocyte infusion donor (not recorded which). It is not recorded whose cells these are; they may come from a transplant donor. CDR3s include the opening cysteine and the closing phenylalanine or tryptophan. The D gene is left open where the match is weak. The size of a clone is reported for some rows only, either as once, few or many, or as a class for expanded clones.

clone_size,d_call,cdr3_length,j_call,v_call,cdr3_nt,cdr3_aa
many,TRBD1,14,TRBJ2-1,TRBV20-1,TGCAGTGCTAGAACCGGGACAGGTAACCATGAGCAGTTCTTC,CSARTGTGNHEQFF
few,.,15,TRBJ2-7,TRBV28,TGTGCCAGCAGACCAGCCGGACACTTTCTCCGACAGCAGTACTTC,CASRPAGHFLRQQYF
.,.,16,TRBJ1-4,TRBV6-1,TGTGCCAGCAGTCGGGAACCAGGGGCCTCAAATGAAAAACTGTTTTTT,CASSREPGASNEKLFF
many,.,14,TRBJ2-3,TRBV12-3/TRBV12-4,TGTGCCAGCAGTTTAGTCTGGGGTACAGATACGCAGTATTTT,CASSLVWGTDTQYF
.,TRBD1,15,TRBJ2-2,TRBV2,TGTGCCAGCAGAGAACGGACAGGGCACACCGGGGAGCTGTTTTTT,CASRERTGHTGELFF
few,TRBD2,16,TRBJ2-1,TRBV12-3/TRBV12-4,TGTGCCAGCAGTAAGACTAGCGGGAGCTCCTACAATGAGCAGTTCTTC,CASSKTSGSSYNEQFF
few,.,16,TRBJ1-2,TRBV20-1,TGCAGTGCTAGAGATCTTCCGGGGGGCGCAGTCTATGGCTACACCTTC,CSARDLPGGAVYGYTF
few,TRBD2,16,TRBJ2-1,TRBV6-2/TRBV6-3,TGTGCCAGCACAACATTAGCGGGAGCCTCCTACAATGAGCAGTTCTTC,CASTTLAGASYNEQFF
.,.,14,TRBJ1-1,TRBV10-3,TGTGCCATCAGTGAAGGGGGTTTAAGGGCTGAAGCTTTCTTT,CAISEGGLRAEAFF
few,.,13,TRBJ2-3,TRBV5-1,TGCGCCAGCAGCTTCTCGGGGACGGAGACGGGGTATTTT,CASSFSGTETGYF
.,.,15,TRBJ1-6,TRBV12-3/TRBV12-4,TGTGCCAGCAGTACCAGGGGCTCCTATAATTCACCCCTCCACTTT,CASSTRGSYNSPLHF
few,.,14,TRBJ2-7,TRBV6-2/TRBV6-3,TGTGCCAGCAGCCGCGGGGAGAGGACCTACGAGCAGTACTTC,CASSRGERTYEQYF
.,.,15,TRBJ1-1,TRBV7-9,TGTGCCAGCAGCTTAGCTTCACAGGGGAACACTGAAGCTTTCTTT,CASSLASQGNTEAFF
.,TRBD2,16,TRBJ2-3,TRBV9,TGTGCCAGCAGCGTTTTAGCGGGTACTAGCACAGATACGCAGTATTTT,CASSVLAGTSTDTQYF
few,.,13,TRBJ1-1,TRBV5-1,TGCGCCAGCAGCGTGGACGTTTTGGCTGAAGCTTTCTTT,CASSVDVLAEAFF
.,.,15,TRBJ2-6,TRBV3-1,TGTGCCAGCAGCTACCAGCGACAGGGGGCCAACGTCCTGACTTTC,CASSYQRQGANVLTF
few,TRBD2,16,TRBJ2-5,TRBV3-1,TGTGCCAGCAGCCAGGCTAGCGGGAGGAAGGAAGAGACCCAGTACTTC,CASSQASGRKEETQYF
.,TRBD1,13,TRBJ2-1,TRBV29-1,TGCAGCGTTGAGGGGGACAGGGCAATAGAGCAGTTCTTC,CSVEGDRAIEQFF
many,TRBD1,15,TRBJ1-6,TRBV12-3/TRBV12-4,TGTGCCAGCAGCCCAGGGACAGGCTATAATTCACCCCTCCACTTT,CASSPGTGYNSPLHF
few,.,15,TRBJ1-6,TRBV10-3,TGTGCCATCAGTGCTGAAAGCTCCTATAATTCACCCCTCCACTTT,CAISAESSYNSPLHF
.,TRBD1,15,TRBJ2-7,TRBV5-1,TGCGCCAGCAGCTCGGACAGGGTAAACGGCGTCGAGCAGTACTTC,CASSSDRVNGVEQYF
.,.,18,TRBJ1-3,TRBV5-5,TGTGCCAGCAGAAGAAGGGGCGACCAATTATCCTCTGGAAACACCATATATTTT,CASRRRGDQLSSGNTIYF
.,.,15,TRBJ1-1,TRBV21-1,TGTGCCAGCAGCAGACACAGGGTAGAATTGCCTGAAGCTTTCTTT,CASSRHRVELPEAFF